The 8 T cell receptor beta chains below all came from one sample that was sequenced in a study of naive and memory T cell subsets. Overall study findings and caveats: Especially in CD8 cells, naive repertoires contained a few larger clonotypes, possibly CD45RA-re-expressing memory cells.

The beta constant-region primer was an equimolar mix of two oligonucleotides covering TRBC1 and TRBC2. Nested alpha and beta constant-region primers with the SP2 primer drove four PCR rounds on ligated cDNA. TCRdb called the UMI-ligation and nested PCR reads again in MiXCR, with one record for every CDR3 protein. The sample shows more than 95,000 distinct CDR3 sequences, about 14% of them seen only once. For these TCRs, the target antigens are not known. Input material: naive CD8+ T cells from blood. These receptors all come from a human donor in good health.

This chain links TRBV25-1 with TRBJ1-5, with D perhaps TRBD1 (6 bases). Trimming removed 1 base at V and 3 bases at J, with 13 bases between. The CDR3 contains 16 residues. Per the germline V gene, CDR1 is MGHDK and CDR2 is SYGVNS. The CDR3 sequence is CASSEWGADTNQPQHF. In DNA form, the CDR3 reads TGTGCCAGCAGTGAATGGGGGGCGGACACCAATCAGCCCCAGCATTTT. Full variable domain (remainder filled in from reference TRBV25-1 and TRBJ1-5): EADIYQTPRYLVIGTGKKITLECSQTMGHDKMYWYQQDPGMELHLIHYSYGVNSTEKGDLSSESTVSRIRTEHFPLTLESARPSHTSQYLCASSEWGADTNQPQHFGDGTRLSIL.

This clonotype has more than one count but fewer than ten. This sequence joins TRBV4-3 and TRBJ2-6, with unresolved D. Per the germline V gene, CDR1 is LGHNA and CDR2 is YSLEER. V was cut by 4 bases and J by 0 bases, with 10 bases left in between. The CDR3 is 16 amino acids. The DNA of the CDR3 is TGCGCCAGCAGCCTAGATCAAAACTCTGGGGCCAACGTCCTGACTTTC. It is translated as CASSLDQNSGANVLTF.

The chain joins TRBV28 to TRBJ1-6; tentative D call: TRBD1 (6 bases). Trimming removed 4 bases at V and 8 bases at J, with 12 bases between. Germline loops: CDR1 MDHEN, CDR2 SYDVKM. This CDR3 contains 14 residues. CDR3 sequence reads: CASSYRGAYSPLHF. The CDR3 DNA reads TGTGCCAGCAGTTATAGGGGGGCGTATTCACCCCTCCACTTT.

The table lists this clonotype with many counts. J is TRBJ2-7 and V is TRBV6-2 or TRBV6-3; no firm D call. The CDR3 runs 12 residues. Germline CDR1 reads MNHEY; CDR2 reads SVGEGT. Trimming left V 8 bases short and J 2 bases short, with 10 bases between. The chain's CDR3 is CASGRQPYEQYF. CDR3 bases: TGTGCCAGCGGCCGACAACCCTACGAGCAGTACTTC.

This clonotype came up many times. V gene TRBV20-1 combines with J gene TRBJ2-7, with 8 bases identical to TRBD2. The V and J ends lost 0 bases and 5 bases, in that order; junction bases with no gene match: 3. CDR1 is DFQATT, CDR2 SNEGSKA, per germline (reference sequence). The CDR3 runs 13 residues. The CDR3 reads CSARERGGNEQYF. The CDR3 DNA reads TGCAGTGCTAGAGAACGGGGGGGAAACGAGCAGTACTTC.

This chain links TRBV9 with TRBJ1-6; perhaps TRBD1 as D (5 bases). V lost 0 bases and J 11 bases, leaving 12 bases between the germline ends. The CDR3 is 14 residues long. Per germline, CDR1 SGDLS and CDR2 YYNGEE. The CDR3 sequence is CASSVGGGTPPLHF. As DNA, the CDR3 is TGTGCCAGCAGCGTAGGGGGGGGGACCCCACCCCTCCACTTT.

This clonotype was recorded at least ten times. This chain uses TRBV27 with TRBJ1-5, with 10 bases matching TRBD1. V gave up 6 bases and J gave up 2 bases; unmatched junction bases: 19. The CDR3 consists of 20 residues. Germline values: CDR1 MNHEY, CDR2 SMNVEV (reference sequence). The DNA for the CDR3 is TGTGCCAGCAGCCGCACGCCCCTTGACAGGGGGCGAGGTGGCAATCAGCCCCAGCATTTT. Translated, it gives CASSRTPLDRGRGGNQPQHF.

There are many counts of this clonotype. CDR3: CASSLSTGWADTQYF. The CDR3 bases are TGTGCCAGCAGTCTCTCGACAGGGTGGGCAGATACGCAGTATTTT. This chain connects TRBV27 to TRBJ2-3; TRBD1 matches 7 bases. V dropped 5 bases and J dropped 4; count of bases not matched to a gene: 9. From germline, CDR1 is MNHEY and CDR2 SMNVEV (reference sequence). The CDR3 runs 15 residues.